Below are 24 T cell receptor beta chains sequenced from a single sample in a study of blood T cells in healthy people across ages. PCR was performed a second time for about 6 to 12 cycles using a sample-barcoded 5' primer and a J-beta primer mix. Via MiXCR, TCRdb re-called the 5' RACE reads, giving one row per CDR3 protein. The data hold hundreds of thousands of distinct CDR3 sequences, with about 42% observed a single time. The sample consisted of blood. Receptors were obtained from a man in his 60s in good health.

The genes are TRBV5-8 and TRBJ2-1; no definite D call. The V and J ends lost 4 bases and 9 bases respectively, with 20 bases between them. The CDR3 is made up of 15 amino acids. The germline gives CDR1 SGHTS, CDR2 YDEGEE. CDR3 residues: CASSPRQRGVIEQFF. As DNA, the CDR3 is TGTGCCAGCAGCCCCCGGCAGCGTGGCGTCATTGAGCAGTTCTTC.

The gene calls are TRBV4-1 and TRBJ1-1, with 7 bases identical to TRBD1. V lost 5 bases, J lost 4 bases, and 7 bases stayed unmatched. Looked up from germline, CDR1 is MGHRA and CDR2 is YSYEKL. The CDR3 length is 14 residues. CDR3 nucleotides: TGCGCCAGCAGCTCCCAGGACAGGTCCACTGAAGCTTTCTTT. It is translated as CASSSQDRSTEAFF.

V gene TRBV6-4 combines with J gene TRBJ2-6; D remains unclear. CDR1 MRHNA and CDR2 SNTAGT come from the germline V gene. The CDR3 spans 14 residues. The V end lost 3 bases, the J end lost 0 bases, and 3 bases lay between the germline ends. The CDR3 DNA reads TGTGCCAGCAGTGAAAACTCTGGGGCCAACGTCCTGACTTTC. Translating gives CASSENSGANVLTF.

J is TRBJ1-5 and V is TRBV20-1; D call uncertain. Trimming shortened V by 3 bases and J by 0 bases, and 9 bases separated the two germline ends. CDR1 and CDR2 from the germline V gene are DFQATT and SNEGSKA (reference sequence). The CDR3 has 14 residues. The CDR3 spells CSARDTYSNQPQHF. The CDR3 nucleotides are TGCAGTGCTAGGGATACCTATAGCAATCAGCCCCAGCATTTT.

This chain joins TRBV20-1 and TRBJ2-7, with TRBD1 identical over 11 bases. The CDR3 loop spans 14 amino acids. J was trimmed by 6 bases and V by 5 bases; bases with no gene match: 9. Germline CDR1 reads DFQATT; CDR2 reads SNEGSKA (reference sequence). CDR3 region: CSAFPGQGVREQYF. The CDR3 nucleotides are TGCAGTGCTTTTCCGGGACAGGGGGTGCGCGAGCAGTACTTC.

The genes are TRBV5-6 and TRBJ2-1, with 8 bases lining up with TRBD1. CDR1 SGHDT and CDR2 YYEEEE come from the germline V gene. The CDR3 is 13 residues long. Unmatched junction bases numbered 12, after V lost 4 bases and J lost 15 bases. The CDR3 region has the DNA TGTGCCAGCAGCCCCTGGATGACAGGGGCCGGGTTCTTC. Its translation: CASSPWMTGAGFF.

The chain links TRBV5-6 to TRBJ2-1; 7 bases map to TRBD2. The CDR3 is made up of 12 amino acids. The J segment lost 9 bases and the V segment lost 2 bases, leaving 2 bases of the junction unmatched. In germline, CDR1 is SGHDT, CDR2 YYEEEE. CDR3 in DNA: TGTGCCAGCAGCTTTACGGGGGGTGAGCAGTTCTTC. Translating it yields CASSFTGGEQFF. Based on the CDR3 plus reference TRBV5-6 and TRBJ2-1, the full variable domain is DAGVTQSPTHLIKTRGQQVTLRCSPKSGHDTVSWYQQALGQGPQFIFQYYEEEERQRGNFPDRFSGHQFPNYSSELNVNALLLGDSALYLCASSFTGGEQFFGPGTRLTVL.

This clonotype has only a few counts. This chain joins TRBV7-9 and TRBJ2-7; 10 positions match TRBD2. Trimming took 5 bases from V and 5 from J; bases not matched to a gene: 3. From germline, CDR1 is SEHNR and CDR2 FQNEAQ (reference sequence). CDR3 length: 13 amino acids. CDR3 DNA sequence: TGTGCCAGCAGCAGGACTAGCGGTGACGAGCAGTACTTC. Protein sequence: CASSRTSGDEQYF.

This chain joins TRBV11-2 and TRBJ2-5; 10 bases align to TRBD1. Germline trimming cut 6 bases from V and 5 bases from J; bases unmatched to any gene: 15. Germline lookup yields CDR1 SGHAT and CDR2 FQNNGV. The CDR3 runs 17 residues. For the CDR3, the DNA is TGTGCCAGCAGGACGCTCCGGGACAGGGGTTTTGGTGAGACCCAGTACTTC. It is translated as CASRTLRDRGFGETQYF.

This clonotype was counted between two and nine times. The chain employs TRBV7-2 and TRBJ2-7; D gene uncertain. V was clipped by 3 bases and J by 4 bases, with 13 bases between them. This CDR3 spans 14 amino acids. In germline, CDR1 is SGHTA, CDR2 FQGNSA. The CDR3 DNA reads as TGTGCCAGCAGCTTCTGGCTTGGTAGTTACGAGCAGTACTTC. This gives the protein CASSFWLGSYEQYF.

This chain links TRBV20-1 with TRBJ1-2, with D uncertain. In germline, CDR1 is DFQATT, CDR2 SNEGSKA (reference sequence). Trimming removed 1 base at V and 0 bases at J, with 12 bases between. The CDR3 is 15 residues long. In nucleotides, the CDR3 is TGCAGTGCTAGAGGCCAAGCCGAAGCTAACTATGGCTACACCTTC. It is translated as CSARGQAEANYGYTF.

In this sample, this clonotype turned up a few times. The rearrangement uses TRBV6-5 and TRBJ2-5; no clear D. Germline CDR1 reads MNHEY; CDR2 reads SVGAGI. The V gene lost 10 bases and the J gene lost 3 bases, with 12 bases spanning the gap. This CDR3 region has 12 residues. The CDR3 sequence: CATKAAKETQYF. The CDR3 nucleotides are TGTGCCACCAAGGCAGCCAAAGAGACCCAGTACTTC.

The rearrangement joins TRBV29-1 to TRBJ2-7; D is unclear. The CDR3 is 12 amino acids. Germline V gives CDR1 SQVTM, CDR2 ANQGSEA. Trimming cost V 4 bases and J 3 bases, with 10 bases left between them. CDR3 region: CSVGNPGYEQYF. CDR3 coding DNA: TGCAGCGTTGGGAATCCTGGCTACGAGCAGTACTTC.

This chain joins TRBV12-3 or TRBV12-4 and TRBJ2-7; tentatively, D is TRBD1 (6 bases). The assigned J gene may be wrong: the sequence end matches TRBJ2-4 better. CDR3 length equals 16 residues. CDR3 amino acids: CASSLEIQGRGNIQYF. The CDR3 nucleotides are TGTGCCAGCAGTTTAGAGATACAGGGAAGGGGAAACATTCAGTACTTC.

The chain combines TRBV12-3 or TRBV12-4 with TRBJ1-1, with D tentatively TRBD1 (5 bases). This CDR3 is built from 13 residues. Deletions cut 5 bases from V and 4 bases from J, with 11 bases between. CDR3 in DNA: TGTGCCAGCAGTCCCCCGGGACGCACTGAAGCTTTCTTT. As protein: CASSPPGRTEAFF.

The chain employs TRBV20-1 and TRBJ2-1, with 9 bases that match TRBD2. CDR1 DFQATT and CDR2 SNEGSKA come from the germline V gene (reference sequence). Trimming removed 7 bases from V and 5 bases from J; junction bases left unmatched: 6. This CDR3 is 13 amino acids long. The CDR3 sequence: CSVGSGGNNEQFF. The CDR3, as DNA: TGCAGTGTTGGTAGCGGGGGTAACAATGAGCAGTTCTTC.

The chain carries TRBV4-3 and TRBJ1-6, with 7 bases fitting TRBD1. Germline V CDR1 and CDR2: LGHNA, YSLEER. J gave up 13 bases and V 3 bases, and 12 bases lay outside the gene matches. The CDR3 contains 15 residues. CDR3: CASSHTGQQNRPLHF. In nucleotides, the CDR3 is TGCGCCAGCAGCCATACGGGACAGCAAAATAGGCCCCTCCACTTT.

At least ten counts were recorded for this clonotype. The CDR3 sequence is CASSPDRDYGYTF. The DNA of the CDR3 is TGTGCCAGCAGCCCCGACAGGGACTATGGCTACACCTTC. The chain employs TRBV7-2 and TRBJ1-2; TRBD1 aligns across 7 bases. CDR1 is SGHTA and CDR2 is FQGNSA in the germline V gene. This CDR3 has 13 residues. V gave up 5 bases and J gave up 3 bases; unmatched junction bases: 3.

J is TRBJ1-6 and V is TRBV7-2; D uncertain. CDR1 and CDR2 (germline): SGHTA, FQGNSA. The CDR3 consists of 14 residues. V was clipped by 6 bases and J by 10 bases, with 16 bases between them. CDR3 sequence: CASRTPNSQSPLHF. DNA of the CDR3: TGTGCCAGCAGAACCCCGAACAGTCAATCACCCCTCCACTTT. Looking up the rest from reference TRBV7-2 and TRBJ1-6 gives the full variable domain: GAGVSQSPSNKVTEKGKDVELRCDPISGHTALYWYRQSLGQGLEFLIYFQGNSAPDKSGLPSDRFSAERTGGSVSTLTIQRTQQEDSAVYLCASRTPNSQSPLHFGNGTRLTVT.

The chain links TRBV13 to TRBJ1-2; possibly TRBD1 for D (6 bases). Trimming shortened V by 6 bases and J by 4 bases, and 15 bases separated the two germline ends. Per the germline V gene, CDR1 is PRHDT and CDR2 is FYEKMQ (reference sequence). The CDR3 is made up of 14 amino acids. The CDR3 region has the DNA TGTGCCAGCAGTCCCGGGGGCGGGCTCTATGGCTACACCTTC. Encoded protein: CASSPGGGLYGYTF.

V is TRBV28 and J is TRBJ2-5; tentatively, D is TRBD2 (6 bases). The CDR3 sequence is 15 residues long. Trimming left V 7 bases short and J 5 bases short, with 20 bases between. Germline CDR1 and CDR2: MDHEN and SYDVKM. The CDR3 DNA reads TGTGCCAGCAAGCCCGCGGGACCCGCGGGGGAGACCCAGTACTTC. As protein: CASKPAGPAGETQYF.

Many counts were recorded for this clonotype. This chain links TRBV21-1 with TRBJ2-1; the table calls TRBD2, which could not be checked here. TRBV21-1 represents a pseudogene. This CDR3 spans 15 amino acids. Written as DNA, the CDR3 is TGTGCCAGCAGCCCACTCAGACGGACTTACAATGAGCAGTTCTTC. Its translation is CASSPLRRTYNEQFF.

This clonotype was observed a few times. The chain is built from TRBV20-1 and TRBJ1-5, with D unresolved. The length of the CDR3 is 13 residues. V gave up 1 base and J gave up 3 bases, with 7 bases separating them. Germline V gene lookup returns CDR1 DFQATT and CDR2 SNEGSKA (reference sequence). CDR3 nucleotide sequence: TGCAGTGCTAGAGCAGTGGACAATCAGCCCCAGCATTTT. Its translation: CSARAVDNQPQHF.

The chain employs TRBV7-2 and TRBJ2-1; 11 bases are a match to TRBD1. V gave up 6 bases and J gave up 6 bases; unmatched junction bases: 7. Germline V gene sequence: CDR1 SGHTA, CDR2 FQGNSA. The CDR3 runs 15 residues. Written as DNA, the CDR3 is TGTGCCAGCAGGTGGGACAGGGGGGGTAGCAATGAGCAGTTCTTC. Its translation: CASRWDRGGSNEQFF.